The rows below give T cell receptor beta chains drawn from one sample of a study of cytomegalovirus exposure and HLA in healthy donors. Method: immunoSEQ multiplex PCR; TCRdb's copy keeps in-frame clones and lacks some. The listing contains 130,000 or so clones. Sequenced input: PBMCs. Receptors originate from a woman in her late teens or twenties in good health and CMV-seronegative. The CDR3 runs from the conserved cysteine through the conserved F or W. The order of the fields is V gene, D gene, J gene, CDR3 protein. The D gene is left open where the match is weak.

>TRBV5-1|NA|TRBJ2-4
CASSFGRENIQYF
>TRBV29-1|TRBD1|TRBJ2-3
CSVEDGRQGVLTDTQYF
>TRBV10-1|NA|TRBJ2-5
CASSEVAGETQYF
>TRBV5-1|TRBD2|TRBJ2-1
CASTTGTSGSSEQFF
>TRBV7-3|NA|TRBJ1-4
CASSLTIYRDTTTNEKLFF
>TRBV2|NA|TRBJ1-1
CASSETTPGEAFF
>TRBV6-1|NA|TRBJ1-2
CASSEAGGYGYTF
>TRBV5-4|TRBD1|TRBJ1-1
CASSPGQGNTEAFF
>TRBV6-1|NA|TRBJ2-7
CASSELPGDYEQYF
>TRBV15|TRBD1|TRBJ1-1
CATSTTGTGGVAFF
>TRBV6-5|TRBD1|TRBJ1-5
CASSWTGGEQPQHF
>TRBV5-6|NA|TRBJ2-2
CASQIMAGESGELFF
>TRBV27|TRBD2|TRBJ2-1
CASSLSIVPGLALGNEQFF
>TRBV7-9|TRBD2|TRBJ2-1
CASSPRTSGSSYNEQFF
>TRBV4-3|TRBD2|TRBJ2-1
CASSRFSGGQANEQFF
>TRBV15|TRBD2|TRBJ2-7
CATLNSGRNYEQYF
>TRBV5-1|TRBD1|TRBJ2-1
CASSDRQGLNEQFF
>TRBV7-2|TRBD2|TRBJ2-3
CASKVGLGLADTQYF
>TRBV29-1|TRBD2|TRBJ2-7
CSVVRPGLVFEQYF
>TRBV7-8|TRBD1|TRBJ1-5
CASSLARAGGQPQHF
>TRBV4-2|TRBD2|TRBJ2-1
CASSQDLGLAPNEQFF
>TRBV5-4|NA|TRBJ2-5
CASSREVETQYF
>TRBV19|NA|TRBJ2-5
CASSMKQMETQYF
>TRBV11-2|TRBD2|TRBJ2-1
CASSLTSGYGEQFF
>TRBV5-1|TRBD2|TRBJ2-2
CASSSIGLAATGELFF
>TRBV7-6|TRBD2|TRBJ2-1
CASSPSGGDYNEQFF
>TRBV7-9|NA|TRBJ1-4
CASSLGGGWSEKLFF
>TRBV14|TRBD2|TRBJ2-1
CASSPRVGLAQAYNEQFF
>TRBV2|NA|TRBJ2-5
CASSKLGGRETQYF
>TRBV5-5|TRBD1|TRBJ2-7
CASSLPLRQGTVEQYF
>TRBV10-2|TRBD2|TRBJ2-3
CATLAGGGDTQYF
>TRBV13|NA|TRBJ2-3
CASSSRDLGDRGTDTQYF
>TRBV9|TRBD2|TRBJ2-2
CASSVGASGPTGELFF
>TRBV4-3|TRBD2|TRBJ2-1
CASSLGLAGSNEQFF
>TRBV19|NA|TRBJ1-1
CASSTQGVGTEAFF
>TRBV9|NA|TRBJ2-2
CASSVVSGGRAENTGELFF
>TRBV6-5|NA|TRBJ2-3
CASSYLVGSSTDTQYF
>TRBV11-3|TRBD2|TRBJ2-1
CASSFSGNEQFF
>TRBV5-1|TRBD1|TRBJ1-3
CASSFSGQGASTGNTIYF
>TRBV4-1|TRBD1|NA
CASSWGYQGTGVAYEQYF
>TRBV7-9|TRBD2|TRBJ2-1
CASSLGLAGYNEQFF
>TRBV15|TRBD2|TRBJ2-5
CATRKRLAGGLGETQYF
>TRBV7-9|TRBD1|TRBJ1-1
CASSLGTGSLLDTEAFF
>TRBV30|TRBD1|TRBJ2-5
CALKRQGGETQYF
>TRBV9|NA|TRBJ2-5
CASSVGGVPQETQYF
>TRBV5-4|NA|TRBJ1-2
CASRSLGVVNRGYTF
>TRBV23-1|TRBD1|TRBJ2-5
CARMRQGVMGEQYF
>TRBV5-1|NA|TRBJ2-1
CASSWQGDEQFF
>TRBV5-1|NA|TRBJ2-4
CASSEGARNIQYF
>TRBV10-3|TRBD1|TRBJ1-2
CAISESTGTGNYGYTF
>TRBV11-2|NA|TRBJ2-1
CASSSPPEAQQFF
>TRBV4-1|NA|TRBJ1-1
CASSQDTLNTEAFF
>TRBV14|TRBD1|TRBJ1-1
CASSKRQGGAEAFF
>TRBV4-1|TRBD1|TRBJ2-7
CASSQNRDRVYEQYF
>TRBV7-9|NA|TRBJ1-1
CASSLIEAFF